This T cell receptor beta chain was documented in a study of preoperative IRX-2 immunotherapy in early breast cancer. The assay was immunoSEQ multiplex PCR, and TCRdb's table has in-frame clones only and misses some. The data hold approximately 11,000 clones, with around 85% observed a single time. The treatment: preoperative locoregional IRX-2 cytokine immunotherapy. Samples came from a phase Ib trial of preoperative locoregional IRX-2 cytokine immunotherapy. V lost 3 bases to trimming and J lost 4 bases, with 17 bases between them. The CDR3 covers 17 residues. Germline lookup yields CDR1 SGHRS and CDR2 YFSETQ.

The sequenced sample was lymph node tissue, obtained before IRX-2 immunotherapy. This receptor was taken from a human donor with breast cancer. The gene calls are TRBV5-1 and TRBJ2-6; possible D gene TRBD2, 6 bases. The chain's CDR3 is CASSSGTGPSGANVLTF. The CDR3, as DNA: TGCGCCAGCAGCTCCGGGACTGGTCCCTCAGGGGCCAACGTCCTGACTTTC. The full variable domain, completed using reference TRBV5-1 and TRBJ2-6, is KAGVTQTPRYLIKTRGQQVTLSCSPISGHRSVSWYQQTPGQGLQFLFEYFSETQRNKGNFPGRFSGRQFSNSRSEMNVSTLELGDSALYLCASSSGTGPSGANVLTFGAGSRLTVL.